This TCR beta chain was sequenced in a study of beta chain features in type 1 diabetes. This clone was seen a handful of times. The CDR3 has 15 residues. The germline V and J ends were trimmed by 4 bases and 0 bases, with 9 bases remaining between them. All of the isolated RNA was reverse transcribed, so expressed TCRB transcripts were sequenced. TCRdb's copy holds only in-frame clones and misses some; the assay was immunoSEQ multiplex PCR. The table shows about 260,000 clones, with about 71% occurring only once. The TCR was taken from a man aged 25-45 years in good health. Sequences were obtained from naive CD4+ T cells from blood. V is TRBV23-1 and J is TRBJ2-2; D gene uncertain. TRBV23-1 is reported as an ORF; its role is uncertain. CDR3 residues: CASSPACANTGELFF. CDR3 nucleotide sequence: TGCGCCAGCAGTCCCGCCTGCGCGAACACCGGGGAGCTGTTTTTT.